This TCR beta chain was captured in a study of metastatic and nonmetastatic thyroid tumors. No treatment had been given to any patient before thyroid surgery. V was pared by 5 bases and J by 1 base, with 8 bases between. The germline V gene encodes CDR1 DFQATT and CDR2 SNEGSKA (reference sequence). The CDR3 contains 12 residues. This clone was detected many times. TCRdb reanalyzed the PCR reads with MiXCR. This table has 60,000 or so clones, roughly 30% appearing once. The chain employs TRBV20-1 and TRBJ1-1; no reliable D call. The clonotype comes from a female donor with papillary thyroid cancer or a benign thyroid nodule (not recorded which). Some clones in this sample may be carry-over from other donors' samples. Input material: blood. The CDR3 reads CSARSGNTEAFF. The CDR3 DNA follows: TGCAGTGCTCGAAGTGGGAACACTGAAGCTTTCTTT.